A single T cell receptor beta chain is shown here with its context. Other DNA sequences in this sample translate to the same CDR3. These data come from a study of blood T cell repertoires in COVID-19. Study background: Acute and convalescent COVID-19 specimens originated in the United States, Italy and Spain. PBMCs, B-cell-depleted T cells, or T cells provided the cDNA or gDNA that made up the material.

Produced via immunoSEQ multiplex PCR; TCRdb's table is partial and in-frame only. The sample includes some 410,000 clones, 70% to 90% seen only once; the top ten take around 0.95%. Clinical history as reported by participants underpinned cohort assignment. The receptor comes from a woman aged 25 to 39 with acute COVID-19. Source material: PBMCs or T cells enriched from blood (not recorded which).

CDR3 nucleotides: TGTGCCAGCAGTGAAGACAGCAATAATTCACCCCTCCACTTT. Its translation is CASSEDSNNSPLHF. This sequence joins TRBV2 and TRBJ1-6, with D unclear. The CDR3 runs to 14 residues. The V gene lost 1 base and the J gene lost 5 bases, with 6 bases spanning the gap. The germline gives CDR1 SNHLY, CDR2 FYNNEI.